The 26 T cell receptor beta chains in this list originate from one sample, sequenced in a study of blood T cell repertoires in COVID-19 (TCRdb year 2020). Receptor libraries were prepared by the immunoSEQ multiplex PCR assay. In its TCRdb copy, this immuneACCESS table keeps in-frame sequences only and misses some clones. Where compared with another copy, unresolved V genes explain less than half of these, and the others have no known cause. The sample yields 20,000 to 25,000 clones; about 89% were counted once. Of the sample, approximately 31% falls within the top ten clones. Sequenced material: peripheral blood. The receptors shown here come from a woman in her 70s with active COVID-19.

The gene calls are TRBV7-9 and TRBJ1-1, with TRBD1 matching over 9 bases. The CDR3 length is 15 residues. The junction had 7 bases not matched to a gene; V was cut back by 5 bases and J by 3 bases. The germline gives CDR1 SEHNR, CDR2 FQNEAQ (reference sequence). The CDR3 loop is CASSTGGGRYTEAFF. For the CDR3, the DNA is TGTGCCAGCAGCACAGGGGGCGGTCGGTACACTGAAGCTTTCTTT.

The chain couples TRBV11-2 to TRBJ2-2, with TRBD2 matching over 8 bases. CDR3 length equals 18 residues. Germline CDR1 SGHAT, CDR2 FQNNGV. The trim removed 2 bases at V and 5 bases at J, leaving 13 bases unmatched. In DNA, the CDR3 is TGTGCCAGCAGCTTACTTCGGGGGGGCCGAGTTAGAACCGGGGAGCTGTTTTTT. Amino acids: CASSLLRGGRVRTGELFF.

This sequence joins TRBV5-4 and TRBJ1-4; the match to TRBD1 covers 7 bases. The germline V gene has CDR1 SGHNT and CDR2 YYREEE (reference sequence). V lost 4 bases and J lost 6; bases outside the gene matches: 6. The CDR3 contains 14 residues. CDR3: CASSKETGHEKLFF. CDR3 in DNA: TGTGCCAGCAGCAAAGAGACAGGGCATGAAAAACTGTTTTTT.

The chain combines TRBV29-1 with TRBJ1-2; 9 positions match TRBD1. The CDR3 is 13 residues long. Looked up from germline, CDR1 is SQVTM and CDR2 is ANQGSEA. The trim removed 5 bases at V and 4 bases at J, leaving 5 bases unmatched. CDR3 nucleotide sequence: TGCAGCGTTACAGGGGGCCGCAGCTATGGCTACACCTTC. It yields the protein CSVTGGRSYGYTF.

With regard to this clone: A read error may produce the germline difference seen at one junction end. The chain links TRBV6-1 to TRBJ1-2; tentative D call: TRBD1 (5 bases). Germline loops: CDR1 MNHNS, CDR2 SASEGT. This CDR3 contains 12 residues. Here the CDR3 DNA reads TGTGCCAGCAGTGAAAAAGGACAACAAAACCGCTTC. Protein sequence: CASSEKGQQNRF.

The chain couples TRBV3-1 (or the pseudogene TRBV3-2) to TRBJ1-5; the D gene is possibly TRBD1 (5 bases). Germline assignment: CDR1 LGHDT and CDR2 YNNKEL (reference sequence). The CDR3 length is 18 residues. The ends were cut back, 4 bases at V and 4 bases at J, with 23 bases in the middle. CDR3 nucleotide sequence: TGTGCCAGCAGCCCCGACTGGGGGGGGTCGGTACAGAATCAGCCCCAGCATTTT. The encoded protein is CASSPDWGGSVQNQPQHF.

The CDR3: CASSPAGGHYEQYF. CDR3 in DNA: TGTGCCAGCAGCCCGGCGGGGGGGCACTACGAGCAGTACTTC. The chain joins TRBV7-2 to TRBJ2-7; 9 bases agree with TRBD2. V shed 5 bases, J shed 3 bases, and the junction held 5 bases outside the gene matches. Germline CDR1 reads SGHTA; CDR2 reads FQGNSA. The CDR3 is 14 residues long.

The gene calls are TRBV7-2 and TRBJ2-3; TRBD2 agrees at 8 bases. J lost 3 bases, V lost 0 bases, and 2 bases had no gene match. Germline loops: CDR1 SGHTA, CDR2 FQGNSA. The CDR3 has 15 residues. The CDR3 coding sequence is TGTGCCAGCAGCTTAGCGGGACTAGTAACAGATACGCAGTATTTT. It translates to CASSLAGLVTDTQYF.

The chain recombines TRBV6-5 with TRBJ1-1; possibly TRBD1 for D (6 bases). This CDR3 spans 14 amino acids. Trimming cost V 0 bases and J 10 bases, with 15 bases left between them. CDR1 and CDR2 (germline): MNHEY, SVGAGI. The CDR3 sequence: CASSYSAFGQSAFF. The DNA of the CDR3 is TGTGCCAGCAGTTACTCGGCCTTCGGACAGTCAGCTTTCTTT.

The rearrangement joins TRBV11-2 to TRBJ2-3; 9 bases align to TRBD2. Germline V CDR1 and CDR2: SGHAT, FQNNGV. V shed 4 bases, J shed 6 bases, and the junction held 8 bases outside the gene matches. The CDR3 consists of 15 residues. In DNA form, the CDR3 reads TGTGCCAGCAGCTCGCCCGCGGGGGGGCTTGATACGCAGTATTTT. It codes for CASSSPAGGLDTQYF.

The sample holds one count of this clone. The DNA of the CDR3 is TGTGCCAGCAGCCATGGGACAGGGGTCACCGGGGAGCTGTTTTTT. This gives the protein CASSHGTGVTGELFF. The rearrangement uses TRBV5-6 and TRBJ2-2, with 10 bases aligning to TRBD1. The V segment lost 4 bases and the J segment 4 bases; nucleotides outside the gene matches: 4. The CDR3 runs to 15 residues. Germline assignment: CDR1 SGHDT and CDR2 YYEEEE.

V usage is TRBV27 and J usage is TRBJ1-5; D is ambiguous. This CDR3 has 12 amino acids. CDR1 and CDR2 from the germline V gene are MNHEY and SMNVEV (reference sequence). V lost 2 bases, J lost 7 bases, and 6 bases lay in between. Written as DNA, the CDR3 is TGTGCCAGCAGTTTAGTTGGCCAGCCCCAGCATTTT. It codes for CASSLVGQPQHF.

The V and J genes are TRBV19 and TRBJ1-5, with D possibly matching TRBD1 (6 bases). Per germline, CDR1 LNHDA and CDR2 SQIVND (reference sequence). V lost 2 bases and J 7 bases, leaving 21 bases between the germline ends. CDR3 length: 17 amino acids. The DNA of the CDR3 is TGTGCCAGTAGTATAAACCGTCGCAGGGGAGTTGAGCAGCCCCAGCATTTT. Its translation: CASSINRRRGVEQPQHF.

The chain links TRBV5-1 to TRBJ2-4; D perhaps matches TRBD2 (6 bases). Germline CDR1 reads SGHRS; CDR2 reads YFSETQ. CDR3 length: 19 residues. Between the trimmed V and J ends, which lost 2 bases and 0 bases, there was a span of 21 bases. The CDR3 bases are TGCGCCAGCAGCTTAGGGAGGAGAGGACCGCCCTTAGCCAAAAACATTCAGTACTTC. Residues: CASSLGRRGPPLAKNIQYF.

The rearrangement uses TRBV28 and TRBJ2-7, with 8 nucleotides matching TRBD1. Germline V CDR1 and CDR2: MDHEN, SYDVKM. V was clipped by 5 bases and J by 1 base; unmatched bases: 4. The CDR3 is 14 residues long. In DNA, the CDR3 is TGTGCCAGCAGTGAGACAGGGGAATCCTACGAGCAGTACTTC. It specifies CASSETGESYEQYF.

As regards this clone: Other DNA sequences of this sample code for an identical CDR3. This chain joins TRBV18 and TRBJ2-1, with TRBD2 identical over 12 bases. This CDR3 region has 15 residues. Per germline, CDR1 KGHSH and CDR2 LQKENI. The J segment lost 2 bases and the V segment lost 6 bases, leaving 2 bases of the junction unmatched. The CDR3 nucleotides are TGTGCCAGCTCTCCTAGCGGGGGGGCCTACAATGAGCAGTTCTTC. This translates into CASSPSGGAYNEQFF.

The chain is built from TRBV18 and TRBJ2-3; TRBD1 might be the D (6 bases). CDR1 is KGHSH and CDR2 is LQKENI in the germline V gene. The V end lost 5 bases, the J end lost 2 bases, and 17 bases lay between the germline ends. The CDR3 covers 16 residues. CDR3 nucleotide sequence: TGTGCCAGCTCAGCCTTACTGGACAGCTACACAGATACGCAGTATTTT. It codes for CASSALLDSYTDTQYF. The full variable domain, rest sourced from reference TRBV18 and TRBJ2-3, is NAGVMQNPRHLVRRRGQEARLRCSPMKGHSHVYWYRQLPEEGLKFMVYLQKENIIDESGMPKERFSAEFPKEGPSILRIQQVVRGDSAAYFCASSALLDSYTDTQYFGPGTRLTVL.

This chain links TRBV27 with TRBJ2-3, with a tentative D call TRBD1 (5 bases). This CDR3 is 15 amino acids long. V dropped 3 bases and J dropped 0 bases, with 10 bases sitting between them. Germline lookup yields CDR1 MNHEY and CDR2 SMNVEV (reference sequence). The CDR3 bases are TGTGCCAGCAGTTTCTGGAGACAGAGCACAGATACGCAGTATTTT. This codes for CASSFWRQSTDTQYF.

This CDR3 reads CASSTGLSYEQYF. CDR3 DNA sequence: TGTGCCAGCAGCACCGGACTGTCCTACGAGCAGTACTTC. This chain connects TRBV5-6 to TRBJ2-7; weak D call: TRBD2 (5 bases). The germline V and J ends were trimmed by 4 bases and 1 base, with 9 bases remaining between them. Germline V lookup: CDR1 SGHDT, CDR2 YYEEEE. The CDR3 totals 13 residues.

The chain couples TRBV4-2 to TRBJ1-5; no clear D. Between the trimmed V and J ends, which lost 0 bases and 1 base, there was a span of 10 bases. CDR3 length: 16 residues. Germline CDR1 is LGHNA and CDR2 is YNFKEQ. This chain's CDR3 is CASSQDRGASNQPQHF. Written as DNA, the CDR3 is TGTGCCAGCAGCCAAGACCGAGGAGCCAGCAATCAGCCCCAGCATTTT.

The gene calls are TRBV4-1 and TRBJ2-7, with 8 bases aligning to TRBD1. The CDR3 loop spans 17 amino acids. V shed 0 bases, J shed 4 bases, and the junction held 11 bases outside the gene matches. Germline loops: CDR1 MGHRA, CDR2 YSYEKL. In DNA form, the CDR3 reads TGCGCCAGCAGCCAAGAATATTTTGCGACAGGGGATTACGAGCAGTACTTC. Its translation: CASSQEYFATGDYEQYF.

The chain couples TRBV7-9 to TRBJ1-3; D is unresolved. Germline V gene data show CDR1 as SEHNR and CDR2 as FQNEAQ (reference sequence). The ends were cut back, 1 base at V and 2 bases at J, with 9 bases in the middle. CDR3 length: 15 residues. The CDR3 DNA follows: TGTGCCAGCAGCTTAGGGGTGGAGGCTGGAAACACCATATATTTT. Its translation is CASSLGVEAGNTIYF.

The chain joins TRBV7-3 to TRBJ1-2; the match to TRBD1 covers 10 bases. V was pared by 5 bases and J by 9 bases, with 6 bases of the junction left unmatched. The CDR3 has 13 residues. The V gene's germline CDR1 is SGHTA and CDR2 FQGTGA. The CDR3 reads CASSPTGGTSYTF. In DNA, the CDR3 is TGTGCCAGCAGCCCGACAGGGGGCACAAGCTACACCTTC.

The rearrangement joins TRBV7-3 to TRBJ2-5; a possible D gene is TRBD1 (5 bases). The germline V and J ends were trimmed by 1 base and 8 bases, with 14 bases remaining between them. CDR1 SGHTA and CDR2 FQGTGA come from the germline V gene. The CDR3 is 14 amino acids. CDR3 in amino acids: CASSLSLQGATQYF. DNA of the CDR3: TGTGCCAGCAGCTTAAGTCTCCAAGGGGCTACCCAGTACTTC.

The sample holds one count of this clone. This chain joins TRBV5-1 and TRBJ2-7; D is perhaps TRBD1 (7 bases). The CDR3 has 16 residues. Germline V gene sequence: CDR1 SGHRS, CDR2 YFSETQ. Trimming removed 4 bases from V and 2 bases from J, with 19 bases in between. The CDR3 protein is CASSPRRDSLTYEQYF. As DNA, the CDR3 is TGCGCCAGCAGCCCCAGGAGGGACAGTTTAACCTACGAGCAGTACTTC.

This chain connects TRBV9 to TRBJ2-3, with 7 bases that match TRBD2. The length of the CDR3 is 14 residues. From germline, CDR1 is SGDLS and CDR2 YYNGEE. V lost 3 bases, J lost 3 bases, and 4 bases stayed unmatched. CDR3 in DNA: TGTGCCAGCAGCGACCAACTAGCGACAGATACGCAGTATTTT. This gives the protein CASSDQLATDTQYF.